Following are 19 T cell receptor beta chains from one sample sequenced in a study of shared clonotypes between healthy human individuals. The naive CD8 population came from CD45RO-negative cells selected for CCR7, without terminally differentiated effector memory CD45RA+ cells. Only in-frame clones appear in the TCRdb table, and some are missing; sequencing was by immunoSEQ multiplex PCR. The sample shows under 2,000,000 clones, approximately 95% of them seen only once. The sequenced sample was naive CD8+ T cells sorted from blood. These receptors were taken from a man younger than 35 in good health.

The chain uses TRBV2 and TRBJ1-1; D is unresolved. Germline V gene lookup returns CDR1 SNHLY and CDR2 FYNNEI. CDR3 length equals 13 residues. Trimming cost V 7 bases and J 1 base, with 10 bases left between them. CDR3 nucleotide sequence: TGTGCCAGCAAACCCGGACCGAACACTGAAGCTTTCTTT. It translates to CASKPGPNTEAFF. Variable domain in full (rest from reference TRBV2 and TRBJ1-1): EPEVTQTPSHQVTQMGQEVILRCVPISNHLYFYWYRQILGQKVEFLVSFYNNEISEKSEIFDDQFSVERPDGSNFTLKIRSTKLEDSAMYFCASKPGPNTEAFFGQGTRLTVV.

The V gene is TRBV27, the J gene TRBJ2-1; possibly TRBD2 for D (6 bases). Germline V gene data show CDR1 as MNHEY and CDR2 as SMNVEV (reference sequence). This CDR3 region has 16 residues. V was pared by 0 bases and J by 1 base, with 10 bases between. CDR3 amino acids: CASSLSISGSYNEQFF. The CDR3 bases are TGTGCCAGCAGTTTATCGATAAGCGGGTCCTACAATGAGCAGTTCTTC.

This rearrangement joins TRBV4-3 to TRBJ2-7, with D maybe TRBD1 (6 bases). Trimming removed 0 bases at V and 2 bases at J, with 11 bases between. This CDR3 comprises 15 residues. The V gene's germline CDR1 is LGHNA and CDR2 YSLEER. The CDR3 loop reads CASSQDRTVAYEQYF. The CDR3 DNA reads as TGCGCCAGCAGCCAAGACCGGACAGTCGCCTACGAGCAGTACTTC.

V is TRBV6-1 and J is TRBJ2-7; 11 nucleotides line up with TRBD2. This CDR3 is 16 amino acids long. The germline gives CDR1 MNHNS, CDR2 SASEGT. V dropped 4 bases and J dropped 6; count of bases not matched to a gene: 11. CDR3 DNA: TGTGCCAGCAGTGCCGCATTGACTAGCGGGGCGCTCGAGCAGTACTTC. It translates to CASSAALTSGALEQYF.

The chain has TRBV7-8 and TRBJ1-2; D uncertain. The germline V and J ends were trimmed by 0 bases and 7 bases, with 12 bases remaining between them. The CDR3 is 14 residues long. Germline V gene sequence: CDR1 SGHVS, CDR2 FQNEAQ. The CDR3 spells CASSLASVPAGYTF. CDR3 DNA: TGTGCCAGCAGCTTAGCGAGCGTTCCAGCTGGCTACACCTTC.

This sequence joins TRBV19 and TRBJ1-1; D is unresolved. The germline V and J ends were trimmed by 0 bases and 3 bases, with 5 bases remaining between them. In germline, CDR1 is LNHDA, CDR2 SQIVND (reference sequence). The CDR3 totals 13 residues. The CDR3 is CASSIDQYTEAFF. DNA for the CDR3: TGTGCCAGTAGTATAGATCAGTACACTGAAGCTTTCTTT.

The V and J genes are TRBV6-1 and TRBJ1-2; the D gene is possibly TRBD1 (5 bases). V lost 6 bases and J 8 bases, leaving 13 bases between the germline ends. CDR1 and CDR2 (germline): MNHNS, SASEGT. The CDR3 sequence is 12 residues long. The CDR3 nucleotides are TGTGCCAGCAGAAAACAGGAGTGGGGCTACACCTTC. Residues: CASRKQEWGYTF.

The chain employs TRBV5-4 and TRBJ2-7, with D tentatively TRBD1 or TRBD2 (5 bases each). Trimming pared 9 bases from V and 0 bases from J, leaving 13 bases between. The CDR3 covers 13 residues. CDR1 and CDR2 from the germline V gene are SGHNT and YYREEE (reference sequence). As DNA, the CDR3 is TGTGCCACAGGGACGGAGGACTCCTACGAGCAGTACTTC. It yields the protein CATGTEDSYEQYF.

V gene TRBV7-9 combines with J gene TRBJ2-2; D may match TRBD1 or TRBD2 (5 bases each). Trimming took off 1 base at V and 0 bases at J, with 9 bases between the two ends. The length of the CDR3 is 16 residues. Germline V CDR1 and CDR2: SEHNR, FQNEAQ (reference sequence). The CDR3: CASSLGGGANTGELFF. Here the CDR3 DNA reads TGTGCCAGCAGCTTAGGTGGGGGAGCGAACACCGGGGAGCTGTTTTTT. The entire variable domain, with the rest obtained from reference TRBV7-9 and TRBJ2-2, is as follows: DTGVSQNPRHKITKRGQNVTFRCDPISEHNRLYWYRQTLGQGPEFLTYFQNEAQLEKSRLLSDRFSAERPKGSFSTLEIQRTEQGDSAMYLCASSLGGGANTGELFFGEGSRLTVL.

Here the CDR3 DNA reads TGTGCCAGCAGCTCTCAGATCGGGAATAATGAGCAGTTCTTC. Protein sequence: CASSSQIGNNEQFF. The chain carries TRBV9 and TRBJ2-1; D possibly corresponds to TRBD2 (5 bases). Germline CDR1 and CDR2: SGDLS and YYNGEE. The CDR3 covers 14 residues. Trimming cost V 4 bases and J 7 bases, with 15 bases left between them.

This chain uses TRBV9 with TRBJ2-2; D perhaps matches TRBD2 (6 bases). Trimming left V 4 bases short and J 3 bases short, with 13 bases between. This CDR3 is 15 amino acids long. Germline V gene lookup returns CDR1 SGDLS and CDR2 YYNGEE. The CDR3 nucleotides read TGTGCCAGCAGCCCTCCGGGACTTCACACCGGGGAGCTGTTTTTT. Amino acid sequence: CASSPPGLHTGELFF. Combining the CDR3 with reference TRBV9 and TRBJ2-2 gives the whole variable domain DSGVTQTPKHLITATGQRVTLRCSPRSGDLSVYWYQQSLDQGLQFLIQYYNGEERAKGNILERFSAQQFPDLHSELNLSSLELGDSALYFCASSPPGLHTGELFFGEGSRLTVL.

The chain is built from TRBV5-6 and TRBJ2-7; D unresolved. V lost 1 base and J lost 1, with 12 bases in between. The germline V gene encodes CDR1 SGHDT and CDR2 YYEEEE. The CDR3 is 15 amino acids. The CDR3 loop is CASSLLTLGSYEQYF. The CDR3 coding sequence is TGTGCCAGCAGCTTGCTGACTTTGGGGTCCTACGAGCAGTACTTC.

As concerns this clone: This sample also contains other DNA sequences that code for the same CDR3. The chain couples TRBV4-3 to TRBJ2-3; D call uncertain. The ends were cut back, 1 base at V and 5 bases at J, with 4 bases in the middle. The CDR3 has 12 amino acids. Germline CDR1 reads LGHNA; CDR2 reads YSLEER. The CDR3 region has the DNA TGCGCCAGCAGCCAAGTGGGAGATACGCAGTATTTT. Translation gives CASSQVGDTQYF.

J is TRBJ2-1 and V is TRBV9; perhaps TRBD1 as D (6 bases). The CDR3 contains 15 residues. Trimming removed 0 bases from V and 7 bases from J, with 14 bases in between. The germline V gene encodes CDR1 SGDLS and CDR2 YYNGEE. CDR3 in DNA: TGTGCCAGCAGCGTAGTGGGGGCCAAAGGGAATGAGCAGTTCTTC. It specifies CASSVVGAKGNEQFF.

The chain uses TRBV6-5 and TRBJ1-1; TRBD1 aligns across 10 bases. This CDR3 is 15 amino acids long. The trim removed 2 bases at V and 5 bases at J, leaving 5 bases unmatched. Germline loops: CDR1 MNHEY, CDR2 SVGAGI. The CDR3 loop is CASSYGDRGDTEAFF. Written as DNA, the CDR3 is TGTGCCAGCAGTTACGGGGACAGGGGTGATACTGAAGCTTTCTTT.

The chain has TRBV7-2 and TRBJ1-1; 9 bases line up with TRBD1. The trim removed 0 bases at V and 5 bases at J, leaving 4 bases unmatched. The CDR3 spans 15 residues. Germline CDR1 is SGHTA and CDR2 is FQGNSA. The CDR3 reads CASSLAGTGRTEAFF. CDR3 in DNA: TGTGCCAGCAGCTTAGCTGGGACAGGGAGGACTGAAGCTTTCTTT.

The V and J genes are TRBV4-3 and TRBJ2-7; 8 bases agree with TRBD1. Germline lookup yields CDR1 LGHNA and CDR2 YSLEER. This CDR3 is built from 15 residues. V shed 2 bases and J 6 bases; nucleotides not matched to a gene: 9. The CDR3 coding sequence is TGCGCCAGCAGCCAACTGACCGGGACAGGTGGCGAGCAGTACTTC. Its translation is CASSQLTGTGGEQYF.

This clone was seen a single time. The chain uses TRBV6-6 and TRBJ1-2, with TRBD1 as a possible D gene (5 bases). CDR3 size: 14 residues. Germline V CDR1 and CDR2: MNHNY, SVGAGI (reference sequence). Trimming pared 0 bases from V and 5 bases from J, leaving 10 bases between. The CDR3 DNA sequence: TGTGCCAGCAGTTACTCGGGACCGCAGTATGGCTACACCTTC. It is translated as CASSYSGPQYGYTF.

The rearrangement links TRBV7-3 to TRBJ2-3; the D gene is possibly TRBD2 (5 bases). CDR1 and CDR2 from the germline V gene are SGHTA and FQGTGA. The germline V and J ends were trimmed by 2 bases and 0 bases, with 9 bases remaining between them. This CDR3 comprises 15 residues. The CDR3 here is CASSLGGLSTDTQYF. The CDR3 bases are TGTGCCAGCAGCTTAGGCGGACTCAGCACAGATACGCAGTATTTT.